The present TCR beta chain was sequenced within a study of blood T cell repertoires in COVID-19. Data came from immunoSEQ multiplex PCR; TCRdb stores just in-frame clones and leaves some out. The table lists 110,000 or so clones, about four fifths of them singletons, with over 35% in the top ten. Germline CDR1 and CDR2: SEHNR and FQNEAQ (reference sequence). CDR3 length: 17 amino acids. After removal of 0 bases from V and 3 bases from J, the junction contained 7 bases not matched to a gene. V gene TRBV7-9 combines with J gene TRBJ2-1; TRBD1 matches 8 bases. Sample: peripheral blood. This sequence originates from a man aged 80 or over with acute or convalescent COVID-19. CDR3 nucleotides: TGTGCCAGCAGCTTAGCGACAGGGGCGGCTTACTACAATGAGCAGTTCTTC. Protein: CASSLATGAAYYNEQFF.